The subject of this entry is one TCR beta chain. Seattle researchers signed up patients amid active infection and tracked them longitudinally. These data originate in a study of blood T cell repertoires in COVID-19. In germline, CDR1 is MGHRA, CDR2 YSYEKL. This CDR3 has 13 amino acids. The V end was cut by 0 bases, the J end by 6 bases, with 9 bases between. Per the authors' pipeline: Amplification with reference gene primers provided the estimates of nucleated cell counts. Profiling relied on immunoSEQ multiplex PCR, and the TCRdb table lists in-frame clones only, not all of them. Clonal size and the V and J genes are those of that table, whereas D and trimming came from the DNA. Of 300,000 to 450,000 clones listed, around 87% are singletons.

Specimen: peripheral blood. The clonotype comes from a woman aged 25 to 39 with COVID-19, enrolled during active disease. The rearrangement links TRBV4-1 to TRBJ2-7; D unclear. In DNA form, the CDR3 reads TGCGCCAGCAGCCAAGATCGCCCGAGCGAGCAGTACTTC. It specifies CASSQDRPSEQYF.